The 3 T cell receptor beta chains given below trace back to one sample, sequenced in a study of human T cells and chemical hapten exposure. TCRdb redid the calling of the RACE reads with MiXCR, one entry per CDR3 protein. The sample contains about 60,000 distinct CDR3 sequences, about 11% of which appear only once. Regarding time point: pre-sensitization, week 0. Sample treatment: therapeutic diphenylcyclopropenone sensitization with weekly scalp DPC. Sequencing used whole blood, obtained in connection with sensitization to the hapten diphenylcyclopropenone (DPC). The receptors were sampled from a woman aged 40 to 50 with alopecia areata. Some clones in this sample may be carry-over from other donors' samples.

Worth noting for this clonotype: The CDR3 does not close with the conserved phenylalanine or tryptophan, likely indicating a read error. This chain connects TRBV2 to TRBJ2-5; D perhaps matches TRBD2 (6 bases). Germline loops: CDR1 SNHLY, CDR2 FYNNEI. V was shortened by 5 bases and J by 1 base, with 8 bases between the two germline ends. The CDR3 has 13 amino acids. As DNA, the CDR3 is TGTGCCAGCAGTTGGGACTTCCAAGAGACCCAGTACTCC. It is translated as CASSWDFQETQYS.

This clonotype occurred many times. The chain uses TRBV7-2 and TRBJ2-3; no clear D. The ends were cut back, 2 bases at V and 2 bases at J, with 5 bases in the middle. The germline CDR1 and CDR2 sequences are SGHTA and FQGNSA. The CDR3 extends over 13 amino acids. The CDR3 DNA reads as TGTGCCAGCAGCTTACCAGTCACAGATACGCAGTATTTT. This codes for CASSLPVTDTQYF.

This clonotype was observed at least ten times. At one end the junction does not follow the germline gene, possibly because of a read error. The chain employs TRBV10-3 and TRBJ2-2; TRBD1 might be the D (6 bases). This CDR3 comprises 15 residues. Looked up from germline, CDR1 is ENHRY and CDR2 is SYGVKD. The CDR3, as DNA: TGTGCCATCAGGGAGTCGAGAGGGGGCACCGGGGAGCTGTTTTTT. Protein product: CAIRESRGGTGELFF.